This T cell receptor (beta chain) stems from a study of OX40 agonist ivuxolimab in advanced cancers. Study results and caveats: Compared with CD4+, CD8+ T cells on average had more expanded clones. Clonal expansion was among the lowest in partial responders at 0.1-3.0 mg/kg, especially CD8+.

Germline V gene lookup returns CDR1 MGHRA and CDR2 YSYEKL. The CDR3 runs 14 residues. Trimming cost V 1 base and J 6 bases, with 12 bases left between them. Details on this clone: Its antigen is still unknown.

TCRdb keeps only in-frame clones here, not all; method: immunoSEQ multiplex PCR. The sample holds tens of thousands of clones, under 95% seen once. This clonotype originated in an adult with an advanced solid tumor such as melanoma, head and neck, liver or kidney cancer. The J gene is TRBJ1-1, the V gene TRBV4-1; no reliable D call. Here the sequenced sample was CD4+ or CD8+ T cells sorted from blood, taken in a trial of the OX40 agonist ivuxolimab. CDR3 in DNA: TGCGCCAGCAGCCAAGGGTGGGTCTCCCCTGAAGCTTTCTTT. This encodes CASSQGWVSPEAFF.